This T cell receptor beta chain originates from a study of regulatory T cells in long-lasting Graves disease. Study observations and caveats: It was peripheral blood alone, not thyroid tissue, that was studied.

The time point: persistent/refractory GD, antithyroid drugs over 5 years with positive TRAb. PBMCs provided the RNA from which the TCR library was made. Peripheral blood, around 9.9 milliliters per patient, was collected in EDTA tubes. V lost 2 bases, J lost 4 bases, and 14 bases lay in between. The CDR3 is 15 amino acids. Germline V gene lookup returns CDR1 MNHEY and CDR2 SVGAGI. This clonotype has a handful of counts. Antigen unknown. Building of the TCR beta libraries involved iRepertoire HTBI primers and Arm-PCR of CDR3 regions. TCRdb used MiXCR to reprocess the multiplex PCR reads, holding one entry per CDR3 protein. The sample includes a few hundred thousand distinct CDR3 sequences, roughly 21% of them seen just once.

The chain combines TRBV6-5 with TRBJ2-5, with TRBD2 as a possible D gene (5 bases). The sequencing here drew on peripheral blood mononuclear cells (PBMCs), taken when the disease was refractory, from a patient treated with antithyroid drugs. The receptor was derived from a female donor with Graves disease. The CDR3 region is CASSYVREPGETQYF. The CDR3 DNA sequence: TGTGCCAGCAGTTACGTCCGGGAACCGGGAGAGACCCAGTACTTC.